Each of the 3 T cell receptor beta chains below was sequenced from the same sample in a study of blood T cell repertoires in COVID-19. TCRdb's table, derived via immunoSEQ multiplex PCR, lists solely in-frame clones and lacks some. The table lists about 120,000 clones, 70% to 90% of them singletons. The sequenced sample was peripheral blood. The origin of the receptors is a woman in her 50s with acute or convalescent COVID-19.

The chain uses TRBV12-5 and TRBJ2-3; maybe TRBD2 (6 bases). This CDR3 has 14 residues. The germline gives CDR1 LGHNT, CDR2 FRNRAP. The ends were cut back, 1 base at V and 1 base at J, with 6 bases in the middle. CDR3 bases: TGTGCTAGTGGTTTGGGGGAGGGCACAGATACGCAGTATTTT. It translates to CASGLGEGTDTQYF.

This CDR3 reads CASSAPGQPYGYTF. CDR3 sequence (DNA): TGTGCCAGCAGTGCTCCGGGACAGCCCTATGGCTACACCTTC. The rearrangement joins TRBV2 to TRBJ1-2, with 7 nucleotides matching TRBD1. Germline values: CDR1 SNHLY, CDR2 FYNNEI. The CDR3 loop spans 14 amino acids. The J segment lost 4 bases and the V segment lost 4 bases, leaving 6 bases of the junction unmatched.

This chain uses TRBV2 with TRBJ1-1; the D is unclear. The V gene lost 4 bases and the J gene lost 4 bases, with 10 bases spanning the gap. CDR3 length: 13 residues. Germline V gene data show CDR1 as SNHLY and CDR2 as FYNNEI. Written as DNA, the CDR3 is TGTGCCAGCAGTGGACTGATGGTCACTGAAGCTTTCTTT. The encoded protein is CASSGLMVTEAFF. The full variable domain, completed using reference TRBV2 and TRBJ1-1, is EPEVTQTPSHQVTQMGQEVILRCVPISNHLYFYWYRQILGQKVEFLVSFYNNEISEKSEIFDDQFSVERPDGSNFTLKIRSTKLEDSAMYFCASSGLMVTEAFFGQGTRLTVV.